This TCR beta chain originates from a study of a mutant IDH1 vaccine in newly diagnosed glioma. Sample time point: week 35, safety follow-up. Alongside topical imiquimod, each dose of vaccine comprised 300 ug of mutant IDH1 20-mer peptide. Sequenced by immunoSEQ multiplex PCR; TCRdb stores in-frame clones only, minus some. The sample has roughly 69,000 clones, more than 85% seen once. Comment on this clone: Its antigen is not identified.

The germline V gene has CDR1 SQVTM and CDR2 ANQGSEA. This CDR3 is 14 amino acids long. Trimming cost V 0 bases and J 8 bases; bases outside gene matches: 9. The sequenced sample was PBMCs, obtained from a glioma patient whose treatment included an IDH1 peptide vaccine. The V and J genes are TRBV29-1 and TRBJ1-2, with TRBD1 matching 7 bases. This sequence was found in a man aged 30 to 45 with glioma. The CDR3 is CSVEEVTGAEGYTF. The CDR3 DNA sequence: TGCAGCGTTGAAGAGGTTACAGGGGCTGAGGGCTACACCTTC.